A single sample is the source of the 7 T cell receptor beta chains below, sequenced in a study of blood T cell repertoires in COVID-19. The data were produced by immunoSEQ multiplex PCR, yet TCRdb's version contains in-frame clones alone and is incomplete. Among about 120,000 clones, approximately 79% were seen once, and the ten largest hold 2% to 3%. The specimen sequenced was peripheral blood. These receptor sequences come from a man aged 50-59 years with acute or convalescent COVID-19.

A few counts support this clone. This chain joins TRBV5-6 and TRBJ1-5; 7 nucleotides match TRBD1. From germline, CDR1 is SGHDT and CDR2 YYEEEE. The ends lost 3 bases at V and 1 base at J; junction bases unmatched: 7. The CDR3 totals 16 residues. DNA for the CDR3: TGTGCCAGCAGCTACGCCCCGGGACAGAGCAATCAGCCCCAGCATTTT. Translated, it gives CASSYAPGQSNQPQHF.

This sequence joins TRBV5-1 and TRBJ2-3; 11 bases line up with TRBD2. From germline, CDR1 is SGHRS and CDR2 YFSETQ. The CDR3 runs 17 residues. The trim removed 0 bases at V and 0 bases at J, leaving 3 bases unmatched. The CDR3 DNA reads TGCGCCAGCAGCTTGGCACGACTAGCGGGGAGCACAGATACGCAGTATTTT. It yields the protein CASSLARLAGSTDTQYF.

The CDR3: CASSLDSISAQYF. The DNA of the CDR3 is TGTGCCAGCAGCTTGGACTCCATTTCGGCCCAGTACTTC. The gene calls are TRBV11-2 and TRBJ2-5, with D perhaps TRBD2 (5 bases). V was cut by 3 bases and J by 9 bases, with 14 bases left in between. The germline V gene encodes CDR1 SGHAT and CDR2 FQNNGV. This CDR3 region has 13 residues.

Comments on this clone: The junction departs from germline at one end; a sequencing error may be responsible. The rearrangement links TRBV24-1 to TRBJ1-2; weak D call: TRBD1 (5 bases). There are 13 residues in the CDR3. Germline V gene sequence: CDR1 KGHDR, CDR2 SFDVKD. CDR3: CATRGGEVYGHTF. The CDR3 region has the DNA TGTGCCACCAGGGGAGGGGAGGTCTATGGCCACACCTTC.

V is TRBV12-3 or TRBV12-4 and J is TRBJ1-2; D is possibly TRBD1 (6 bases). The CDR3 loop spans 13 amino acids. V lost 3 bases and J lost 5, with 10 bases in between. The CDR3 nucleotides read TGTGCCAGCAGTTTGTGGCAGGGGTATGGCTACACCTTC. Translation gives CASSLWQGYGYTF.

V is TRBV28 and J is TRBJ1-2, with D tentatively TRBD1 (6 bases). The CDR3 extends over 16 amino acids. Germline V gene data show CDR1 as MDHEN and CDR2 as SYDVKM. Between the trimmed V and J ends, which lost 4 bases and 0 bases, there was a span of 15 bases. The CDR3: CASSSLTGMANYGYTF. CDR3 sequence (DNA): TGTGCCAGCAGTTCTCTCACAGGGATGGCTAACTATGGCTACACCTTC.

This clone was observed a few times. The chain recombines TRBV5-6 with TRBJ1-2; D may be TRBD1 (6 bases). This CDR3 is 13 amino acids long. Per the germline V gene, CDR1 is SGHDT and CDR2 is YYEEEE. Trimming took off 2 bases at V and 6 bases at J, with 11 bases between the two ends. Written as DNA, the CDR3 is TGTGCCAGCAGCTTACCGACAGGCGATGGCTACACCTTC. It specifies CASSLPTGDGYTF.